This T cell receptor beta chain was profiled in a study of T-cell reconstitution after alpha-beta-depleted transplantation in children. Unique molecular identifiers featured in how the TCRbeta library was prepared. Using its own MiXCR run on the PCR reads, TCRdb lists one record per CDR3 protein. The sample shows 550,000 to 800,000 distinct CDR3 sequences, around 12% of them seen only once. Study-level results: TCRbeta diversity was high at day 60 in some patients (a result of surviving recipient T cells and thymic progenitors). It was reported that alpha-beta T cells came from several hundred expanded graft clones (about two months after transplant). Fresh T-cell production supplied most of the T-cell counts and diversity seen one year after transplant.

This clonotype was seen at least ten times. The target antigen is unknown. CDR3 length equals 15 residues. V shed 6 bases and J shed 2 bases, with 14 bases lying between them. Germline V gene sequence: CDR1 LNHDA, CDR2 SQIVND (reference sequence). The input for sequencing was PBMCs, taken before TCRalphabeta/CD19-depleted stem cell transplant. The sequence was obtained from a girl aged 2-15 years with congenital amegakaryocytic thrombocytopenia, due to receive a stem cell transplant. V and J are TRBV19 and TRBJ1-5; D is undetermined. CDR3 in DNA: TGTGCCAGTAGCCCTTTCGGATGGGGCAATCAGCCCCAGCATTTT. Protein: CASSPFGWGNQPQHF.